The 23 T cell receptor beta chains below come from one sample, sequenced in a study of CD4 T cells in relation to SARS-CoV-2 and coronaviruses. Unexposed donor CD4+ T cells date from about 2011-2018, before the COVID-19 pandemic. Repertoires were generated with immunoSEQ multiplex PCR, while TCRdb's copy carries only in-frame clones and drops some. The sample consists of about 64,000 clones, over 90% of them appearing once. Sequenced: naive CD4+ T cells from PBMCs. Described subset: naive CD4+ T cells isolated by negative enrichment. These receptor sequences come from a human donor in good health.

This chain links TRBV29-1 with TRBJ2-7; D perhaps matches TRBD1 (6 bases). The germline V gene has CDR1 SQVTM and CDR2 ANQGSEA. The CDR3 is 15 residues long. V was trimmed by 7 bases and J by 1 base, leaving 20 bases between them. CDR3 coding DNA: TGCAGCGCATCGAGCTCGACAGGAAGGTCCTACGAGCAGTACTTC. Its protein product is CSASSSTGRSYEQYF.

This rearrangement joins TRBV7-3 to TRBJ2-6; D remains unclear. Germline V gene lookup returns CDR1 SGHTA and CDR2 FQGTGA. The CDR3 sequence is 15 residues long. The V end lost 2 bases, the J end lost 3 bases, and 8 bases lay between the germline ends. The DNA for the CDR3 is TGTGCCAGCAGCTTACCCCTGGTTGGGGCCAACGTCCTGACTTTC. The encoded protein is CASSLPLVGANVLTF. Drawing the rest from reference TRBV7-3 and TRBJ2-6, the complete variable domain is GAGVSQTPSNKVTEKGKYVELRCDPISGHTALYWYRQSLGQGPEFLIYFQGTGAADDSGLPNDRFFAVRPEGSVSTLKIQRTERGDSAVYLCASSLPLVGANVLTFGAGSRLTVL.

The chain employs TRBV7-9 and TRBJ2-1, with TRBD2 identical over 10 bases. The V and J ends lost 6 bases and 6 bases, in that order; junction bases with no gene match: 11. Per the germline V gene, CDR1 is SEHNR and CDR2 is FQNEAQ (reference sequence). CDR3 size: 16 residues. The CDR3 coding sequence is TGTGCCAGCAGTCGAGAGGGACTAGCGTCGGGCAATGAGCAGTTCTTC. This codes for CASSREGLASGNEQFF.

This chain links TRBV5-1 with TRBJ2-6; D not resolved. CDR1 is SGHRS, CDR2 YFSETQ, per germline. CDR3 length equals 15 residues. V was shortened by 2 bases and J by 0 bases, with 6 bases between the two germline ends. The CDR3 region is CASSFYGSGANVLTF. CDR3 coding DNA: TGCGCCAGCAGCTTTTACGGCTCTGGGGCCAACGTCCTGACTTTC.

The rearrangement joins TRBV3-1 (or the pseudogene TRBV3-2) to TRBJ2-3; D is unclear. Germline CDR1 and CDR2: LGHDT and YNNKEL (reference sequence). Trimming pared 0 bases from V and 4 bases from J, leaving 14 bases between. The CDR3 totals 16 residues. The CDR3 DNA follows: TGTGCCAGCAGCCAAGATCATGGCTGGTTCGCAGATACGCAGTATTTT. As protein: CASSQDHGWFADTQYF.

The rearrangement links TRBV28 to TRBJ1-2; D remains ambiguous. The CDR3 runs to 12 residues. The V end was cut by 7 bases, the J end by 4 bases, with 10 bases between. Looked up from germline, CDR1 is MDHEN and CDR2 is SYDVKM. The CDR3 loop is CASTIEGYGYTF. CDR3 DNA: TGTGCCAGCACCATCGAGGGCTATGGCTACACCTTC.

There are a few counts of this clone. V and J are TRBV7-3 and TRBJ2-2; 7 nucleotides agree with TRBD1. The CDR3 is 16 residues long. J was trimmed by 2 bases and V by 1 base; bases with no gene match: 4. Germline assignment: CDR1 SGHTA and CDR2 FQGTGA. The CDR3 region has the DNA TGTGCCAGCAGCTTAATTGGGACAGTAAACACCGGGGAGCTGTTTTTT. This gives the protein CASSLIGTVNTGELFF.

V and J are TRBV5-1 and TRBJ2-1; D might be TRBD1 (7 bases). This CDR3 comprises 16 residues. Germline V lookup: CDR1 SGHRS, CDR2 YFSETQ. Deletions cut 0 bases from V and 2 bases from J, with 12 bases between. CDR3 residues: CASSLGGGGTYNEQFF. For the CDR3, the DNA is TGCGCCAGCAGCTTGGGAGGGGGCGGGACCTACAATGAGCAGTTCTTC.

This sequence joins TRBV5-1 and TRBJ2-7, with 9 bases that match TRBD2. J gave up 2 bases and V 2 bases, and 2 bases lay outside the gene matches. Germline values: CDR1 SGHRS, CDR2 YFSETQ. This CDR3 has 14 amino acids. CDR3 DNA sequence: TGCGCCAGCAGCTTATCTAGCGGGACCTACGAGCAGTACTTC. Its translation: CASSLSSGTYEQYF.

This chain links TRBV24-1 with TRBJ1-4; 8 positions agree with TRBD1. The CDR3 consists of 15 residues. CDR1 KGHDR and CDR2 SFDVKD come from the germline V gene. V trimming: 2 bases; J trimming: 4 bases; junction bases outside the gene matches: 2. The CDR3 coding sequence is TGTGCCACCAGTGATTCAGGGGGCCTTAATGAAAAACTGTTTTTT. Protein sequence: CATSDSGGLNEKLFF.

V and J are TRBV10-3 and TRBJ1-1, with no clear D. V lost 11 bases and J lost 9, with 22 bases in between. Germline CDR1 is ENHRY and CDR2 is SYGVKD. The CDR3 is made up of 13 amino acids. The DNA of the CDR3 is TGTGCCCCCAATAAGGGTAAATTGTGTCAAGCTTTCTTT. It translates to CAPNKGKLCQAFF.

The chain is built from TRBV10-2 and TRBJ1-5; D ambiguous. CDR1 is WSHSY and CDR2 is SAAADI in the germline V gene. This CDR3 is built from 14 residues. V lost 7 bases and J lost 3, with 13 bases in between. In DNA form, the CDR3 reads TGCGCCAGCACAGGCGATCGCATCAATCAGCCCCAGCATTTT. As protein: CASTGDRINQPQHF.

The CDR3 spells CASSQDGLAGVSYEQYF. DNA for the CDR3: TGTGCCAGCAGCCAAGATGGTCTAGCGGGAGTTTCTTACGAGCAGTACTTC. The gene calls are TRBV3-1 (or the pseudogene TRBV3-2) and TRBJ2-7; 10 nucleotides align to TRBD2. Losses at the gene ends were 0 bases for V and 4 bases for J; bases not matched to a gene: 9. CDR1 and CDR2 (germline): LGHDT, YNNKEL (reference sequence). CDR3 length equals 17 residues.

The chain uses TRBV27 and TRBJ2-3; 12 nucleotides agree with TRBD2. V lost 7 bases, J lost 8 bases, and 16 bases stayed unmatched. The CDR3 sequence is 17 residues long. Looked up from germline, CDR1 is MNHEY and CDR2 is SMNVEV (reference sequence). In nucleotides, the CDR3 is TGTGCCAGCACGACTAGCGGGGGCGCCAGGACCCCTGGTACGCAGTATTTT. Translated: CASTTSGGARTPGTQYF.

The V gene is TRBV28, the J gene TRBJ1-5, with 9 bases that match TRBD1. Looked up from germline, CDR1 is MDHEN and CDR2 is SYDVKM. The CDR3 consists of 16 residues. The ends lost 2 bases at V and 2 bases at J; junction bases unmatched: 4. CDR3 nucleotides: TGTGCCAGCAGTTTAGGAACAGGGGGCGGCAATCAGCCCCAGCATTTT. Translating gives CASSLGTGGGNQPQHF.

CDR3 sequence (DNA): TGTGCCAGCAGCGTAGGGGTAGCGGGAGGAATAGATACGCAGTATTTT. Its protein product is CASSVGVAGGIDTQYF. V is TRBV9 and J is TRBJ2-3; 10 positions match TRBD2. The CDR3 extends over 16 amino acids. The V gene end was trimmed by 0 bases and the J gene end by 5 bases; junction bases not matched to a gene: 6. CDR1 SGDLS and CDR2 YYNGEE come from the germline V gene.

This rearrangement joins TRBV5-1 to TRBJ1-1, with D possibly TRBD1 on 6 matching bases. V gave up 2 bases and J gave up 4 bases, with 21 bases separating them. Germline lookup yields CDR1 SGHRS and CDR2 YFSETQ. There are 17 residues in the CDR3. CDR3 sequence reads: CASSFAGALQGLTEAFF. In nucleotides, the CDR3 is TGCGCCAGCAGCTTTGCAGGGGCGTTACAGGGTCTCACTGAAGCTTTCTTT.

The chain couples TRBV3-1 (or the pseudogene TRBV3-2) to TRBJ2-3; 9 bases map to TRBD1. J gave up 6 bases and V 4 bases, and 20 bases lay outside the gene matches. Germline values: CDR1 LGHDT, CDR2 YNNKEL (reference sequence). The CDR3 length is 19 residues. The CDR3 here is CASSRRDRALFSRADTQYF. CDR3 sequence (DNA): TGTGCCAGCAGCCGTAGGGACAGGGCCCTATTTTCCCGCGCGGATACGCAGTATTTT.

This CDR3 reads CASSYGGTRSDTQYF. Here the CDR3 DNA reads TGTGCCAGCAGTTACGGGGGGACTAGATCAGATACGCAGTATTTT. V gene TRBV6-5 combines with J gene TRBJ2-3; 8 nucleotides align to TRBD2. V lost 2 bases to trimming and J lost 4 bases; unmatched junction nucleotides: 5. This CDR3 region has 15 residues. CDR1 and CDR2 (germline): MNHEY, SVGAGI.

The J gene is TRBJ2-3, the V gene TRBV7-8; 7 nucleotides align to TRBD1. CDR3 length equals 15 residues. Germline V gene data show CDR1 as SGHVS and CDR2 as FQNEAQ. V shed 6 bases, J shed 4 bases, and the junction held 10 bases outside the gene matches. The DNA for the CDR3 is TGTGCCAGCAGATCTCAGGGGGTAGTGGCAGATACGCAGTATTTT. It codes for CASRSQGVVADTQYF. Using reference TRBV7-8 and TRBJ2-3 for the parts outside the CDR3, the full variable domain is GAGVSQSPRYKVAKRGQDVALRCDPISGHVSLFWYQQALGQGPEFLTYFQNEAQLDKSGLPSDRFFAERPEGSVSTLKIQRTQQEDSAVYLCASRSQGVVADTQYFGPGTRLTVL.

This chain links TRBV20-1 with TRBJ2-3, with D unresolved. V lost 8 bases to trimming and J lost 5 bases, with 8 bases between them. This CDR3 is built from 10 residues. Germline V gene sequence: CDR1 DFQATT, CDR2 SNEGSKA (reference sequence). The CDR3 region has the DNA TGCAGTCTCCCCCGAGATACGCAGTATTTT. Protein: CSLPRDTQYF.

CDR3 residues: CASSLSASVHEQYF. CDR3 sequence (DNA): TGTGCCAGCAGCTTGTCGGCTTCGGTCCACGAGCAGTACTTC. The chain uses TRBV5-4 and TRBJ2-7; D call uncertain. This CDR3 has 14 amino acids. The V and J ends lost 1 base and 5 bases respectively, with 13 bases between them. Germline assignment: CDR1 SGHNT and CDR2 YYREEE (reference sequence).

CDR3 loop: CASSMMDSLANVLTF. In nucleotides, the CDR3 is TGTGCCAGCAGTATGATGGACAGCCTGGCCAACGTCCTGACTTTC. V is TRBV28 and J is TRBJ2-6; D may be TRBD1 (6 bases). The germline V gene has CDR1 MDHEN and CDR2 SYDVKM. Trimming removed 5 bases at V and 6 bases at J, with 14 bases between. This CDR3 contains 15 residues.